The text below deals with one TCR beta chain. The antigen is unknown. The CDR3 has 14 residues. From germline, CDR1 is SEHNR and CDR2 FQNEAQ (reference sequence). Trimming shortened V by 6 bases and J by 9 bases, and 15 bases separated the two germline ends. The sort gate was single viable CD3+CD4+CD8-CD45RO+ cells for memory CD4+ T cells. The sample is drawn from a study of memory CD4+ T cells and cytomegalovirus serostatus. Authors' data handling: Out-of-frame sequences were removed, leaving 2 million or so distinct TCRbeta sequences. The data were produced by immunoSEQ multiplex PCR, yet TCRdb's version contains in-frame clones alone and is incomplete. V and J calls and clone size come straight from that table; D and trimming were deduced from the DNA. This sample has 85,000 to 100,000 clones; about four fifths occur once, and the top ten carry about 4%. Overall study results and limits: Suggested: most of the CMV-linked TCR signature lies in CD4+ memory cells.

The receptor was isolated from an adult in good health and CMV-seropositive. Material for sequencing was memory CD4+ T cells from blood. V gene TRBV7-9 combines with J gene TRBJ1-6; a weak D match, TRBD1 (5 bases). CDR3: CASRAGAEASPLHF. The CDR3 DNA reads TGTGCCAGCAGGGCCGGGGCAGAGGCTTCACCCCTCCACTTT.